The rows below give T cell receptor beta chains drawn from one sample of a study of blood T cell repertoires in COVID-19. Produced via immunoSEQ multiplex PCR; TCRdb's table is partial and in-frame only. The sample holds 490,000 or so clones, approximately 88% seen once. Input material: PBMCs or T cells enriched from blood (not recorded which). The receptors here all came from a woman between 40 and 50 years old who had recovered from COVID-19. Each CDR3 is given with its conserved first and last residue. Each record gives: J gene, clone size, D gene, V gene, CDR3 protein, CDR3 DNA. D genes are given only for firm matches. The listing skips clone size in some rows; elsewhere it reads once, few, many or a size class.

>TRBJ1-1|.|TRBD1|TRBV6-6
CASRLRDRGGLEAFF
TGTGCCAGCAGACTCCGGGACAGGGGCGGTTTGGAAGCTTTCTTT
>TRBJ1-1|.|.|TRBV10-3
CAIRLTGLGEAFF
TGTGCCATCAGACTTACAGGATTAGGTGAAGCTTTCTTT
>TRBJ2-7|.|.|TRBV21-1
CASSPRLASYEQYF
TGTGCCAGCAGCCCCCGGCTAGCGAGCTACGAGCAGTACTTC
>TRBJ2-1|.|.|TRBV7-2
CASSSLGGGLEQFF
TGTGCCAGCAGCTCCCTTGGAGGGGGCCTTGAGCAGTTCTTC
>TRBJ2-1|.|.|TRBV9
CASSVAVNEQFF
TGTGCCAGCAGCGTAGCCGTCAATGAGCAGTTCTTC
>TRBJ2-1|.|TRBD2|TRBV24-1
CATSDGGLAGPSSYNEQFF
TGTGCCACCAGTGATGGGGGACTAGCGGGACCAAGCTCCTACAATGAGCAGTTCTTC
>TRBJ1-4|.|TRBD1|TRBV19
CASNPGTGGRGEKLFF
TGTGCCAGTAACCCCGGGACAGGGGGCCGTGGAGAAAAACTGTTTTTT
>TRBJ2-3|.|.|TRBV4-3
CASSDNGARGDTQYF
TGCGCCAGCAGCGACAACGGTGCCCGCGGGGATACGCAGTATTTT
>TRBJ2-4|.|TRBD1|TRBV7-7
CASSFRTGEIGQAKNIQYF
TGTGCTAGCAGCTTTCGGACAGGGGAAATAGGGCAGGCCAAAAACATTCAGTACTTC
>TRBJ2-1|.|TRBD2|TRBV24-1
CATSDGGRASNEQFF
TGTGCCACCAGTGATGGAGGGAGGGCCAGCAATGAGCAGTTCTTC
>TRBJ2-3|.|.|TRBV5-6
CASSRGYTDTQYF
TGTGCCAGCAGCCGCGGATACACAGATACGCAGTATTTT
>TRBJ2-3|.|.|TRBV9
CASSGTLMGRGVTDTQYF
TGTGCCAGCAGCGGGACACTAATGGGCAGGGGGGTTACAGATACGCAGTATTTT
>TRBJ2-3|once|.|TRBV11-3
CASSMTPGSTQYF
TGTGCCAGCAGCATGACCCCGGGTAGTACGCAGTATTTT
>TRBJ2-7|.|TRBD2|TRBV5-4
CASSPTLLAGVYEQYF
TGTGCCAGCAGCCCAACATTACTAGCGGGAGTCTACGAGCAGTACTTC
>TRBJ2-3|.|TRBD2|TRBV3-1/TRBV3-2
CASSPLAGGSADTQYF
TGTGCCAGCAGCCCCCTAGCGGGAGGTAGCGCAGATACGCAGTATTTT
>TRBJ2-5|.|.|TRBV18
CASSPLAGDQETQYF
TGTGCCAGCTCACCTCTAGCCGGGGACCAAGAGACCCAGTACTTC
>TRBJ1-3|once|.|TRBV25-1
CASSEQVSGNTIYF
TGTGCCAGCAGTGAACAGGTCTCTGGAAACACCATATATTTT
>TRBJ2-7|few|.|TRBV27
CASSTSTGGEQYF
.
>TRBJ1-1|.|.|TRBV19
CASSIRGAGNTEAFF
TGTGCCAGTAGTATTCGGGGGGCAGGGAACACTGAAGCTTTCTTT
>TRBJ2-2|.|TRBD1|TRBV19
CASSPRTGYNTGELFF
TGTGCCAGTAGTCCTCGGACAGGGTATAACACCGGGGAGCTGTTTTTT
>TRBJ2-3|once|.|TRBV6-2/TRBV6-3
CASSYPQGRIPDTQYF
TGTGCCAGCAGTTACCCCCAGGGAAGGATTCCAGATACGCAGTATTTT
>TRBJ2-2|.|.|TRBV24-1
CATSELGGTGELFF
TGTGCCACCAGTGAATTAGGGGGCACCGGGGAGCTGTTTTTT
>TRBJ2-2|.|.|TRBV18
CASSPLGTVNTGELFF
TGTGCCAGCTCACCCCTTGGTACGGTCAACACCGGGGAGCTGTTTTTT
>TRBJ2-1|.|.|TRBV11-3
CASSLGGEQFF
TGTGCCAGCAGCTTGGGAGGTGAGCAGTTCTTC
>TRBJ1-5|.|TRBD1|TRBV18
CASSPGQGRRGKHF
TGTGCCAGCTCACCCGGACAGGGCCGCCGGGGTAAGCATTTT
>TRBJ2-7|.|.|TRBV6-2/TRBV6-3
CASSLLRGINEQYF
TGTGCCAGCAGTTTATTAAGGGGGATAAACGAGCAGTACTTC
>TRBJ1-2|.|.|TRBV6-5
CASSYAFNYGYTF
TGTGCCAGCAGTTACGCGTTTAACTATGGCTACACCTTC
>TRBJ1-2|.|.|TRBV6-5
CASSYLLAANYGYTF
TGTGCCAGCAGTTACCTCCTGGCGGCTAACTATGGCTACACCTTC
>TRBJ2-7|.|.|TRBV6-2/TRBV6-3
CASSYRVGLSDSYEQYF
TGTGCCAGCAGTTACAGAGTGGGACTGTCTGATTCCTACGAGCAGTACTTC
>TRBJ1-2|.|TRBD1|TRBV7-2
CASSLSTGAGYGYTF
TGTGCCAGCAGCTTATCTACAGGGGCAGGGTATGGCTACACCTTC
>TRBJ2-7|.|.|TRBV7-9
CASSSLVGSYEQYF
TGTGCCAGCAGCTCCCTGGTGGGCAGCTACGAGCAGTACTTC
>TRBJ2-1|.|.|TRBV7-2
CASSGEVLIGEQFF
TGTGCCAGCAGCGGCGAGGTCCTCATTGGTGAGCAGTTCTTC
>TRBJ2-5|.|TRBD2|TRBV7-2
CASSLAGLAGVETQYF
TGTGCCAGCAGCTTAGCGGGGCTAGCGGGAGTAGAGACCCAGTACTTC
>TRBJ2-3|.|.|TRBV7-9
CASSLQPGLFTDTQYF
TGTGCCAGCAGCCTTCAACCTGGGCTGTTCACAGATACGCAGTATTTT
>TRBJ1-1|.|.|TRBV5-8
CARGARGRYEAFF
TGTGCCAGGGGAGCGCGGGGCCGATATGAAGCTTTCTTT
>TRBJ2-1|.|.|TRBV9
CASSVGGLYNEQFF
TGTGCCAGCAGCGTAGGAGGGCTCTACAATGAGCAGTTCTTC
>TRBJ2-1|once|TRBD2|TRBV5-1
CASSFDIGRRGNEQFF
TGCGCCAGCAGCTTTGATATCGGGAGGCGCGGCAATGAGCAGTTCTTC
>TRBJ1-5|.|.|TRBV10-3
CAISESWGQNQPQHF
TGTGCCATCAGTGAGTCGTGGGGGCAAAATCAGCCCCAGCATTTT
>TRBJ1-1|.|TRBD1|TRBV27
CASTYRGFGVNTEAFF
TGTGCCAGCACGTACAGGGGTTTCGGTGTAAACACTGAAGCTTTCTTT
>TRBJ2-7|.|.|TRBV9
CATQAAPFAYEQYF
TGTGCCACCCAAGCCGCACCCTTTGCCTACGAGCAGTACTTC
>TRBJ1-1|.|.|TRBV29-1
CSVERELGAYTEAFF
TGCAGCGTTGAGCGGGAGTTGGGGGCGTACACTGAAGCTTTCTTT
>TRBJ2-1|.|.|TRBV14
CASSHRLGVSYNEQFF
TGTGCCAGCAGCCACAGACTAGGAGTATCCTACAATGAGCAGTTCTTC
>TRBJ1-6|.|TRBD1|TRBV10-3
CAIPHKLRQGDSSYNSPLHF
TGTGCCATCCCCCACAAATTACGACAGGGGGATTCTTCCTATAATTCACCCCTCCACTTT
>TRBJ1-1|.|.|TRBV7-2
CASSRGRGGRNTEAFF
TGTGCCAGCAGCCGGGGGAGGGGAGGACGAAACACTGAAGCTTTCTTT
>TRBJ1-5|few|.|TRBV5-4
CASSFNSNQPQHF
TGTGCCAGCAGCTTTAATAGCAATCAGCCCCAGCATTTT
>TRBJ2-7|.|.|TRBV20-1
CSASSQGPYEQYF
TGCAGTGCTAGTAGCCAGGGTCCCTACGAGCAGTACTTC
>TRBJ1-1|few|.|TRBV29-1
CSVERDSGTEAFF
TGCAGCGTTGAGAGGGACTCTGGGACTGAAGCTTTCTTT
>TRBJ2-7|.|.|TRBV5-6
CASSSLRGLHAYEQYF
TGTGCCAGCAGCTCGCTGCGTGGGCTCCACGCCTACGAGCAGTACTTC
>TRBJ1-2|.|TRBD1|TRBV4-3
CASSQDPRGQGDGYTF
TGCGCCAGCAGCCAAGATCCCCGGGGACAGGGGGATGGCTACACCTTC
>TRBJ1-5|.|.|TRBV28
CASTDKTLSLNQPQHF
TGTGCCAGCACCGATAAAACCCTAAGCCTCAATCAGCCCCAGCATTTT
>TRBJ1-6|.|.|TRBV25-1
CASSEQGESPLHF
TGTGCCAGCAGTGAACAGGGCGAATCACCCCTCCACTTT
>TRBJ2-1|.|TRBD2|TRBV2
CASSDSGGSYNEQFF
TGTGCCAGCAGTGATTCGGGAGGCTCCTACAATGAGCAGTTCTTC